These 16 T cell receptor beta chains originate from one sample sequenced in a study of blood T cell repertoires in COVID-19. Sequencing used immunoSEQ multiplex PCR; TCRdb keeps in-frame clones, though not all of them. The repertoire holds around 430,000 clones, with around 88% as singletons. The sample was peripheral blood. The receptor set was obtained from a woman aged 50 to 65 with COVID-19, enrolled during active disease.

The chain recombines TRBV19 with TRBJ2-5, with 7 bases matching TRBD1. The CDR3 is made up of 16 amino acids. J was trimmed by 4 bases and V by 4 bases; bases with no gene match: 12. The germline V gene encodes CDR1 LNHDA and CDR2 SQIVND (reference sequence). For the CDR3, the DNA is TGTGCCAGTAGTACCCCGTTGACAGGGAGCGGAGAGACCCAGTACTTC. It is translated as CASSTPLTGSGETQYF.

The V and J genes are TRBV6-5 and TRBJ1-2; 8 bases are a match to TRBD1. With 7 bases clipped from V and 3 bases from J, the junction kept 7 bases outside the gene matches. Germline CDR1 reads MNHEY; CDR2 reads SVGAGI. CDR3 length: 14 amino acids. CDR3 sequence: CASISQGADYGYTF. CDR3 DNA sequence: TGTGCCAGCATATCCCAGGGGGCTGACTATGGCTACACCTTC.

V gene TRBV4-1 combines with J gene TRBJ2-1, with D tentatively TRBD2 (5 bases). This CDR3 region has 13 residues. Germline CDR1 reads MGHRA; CDR2 reads YSYEKL. V lost 4 bases to trimming and J lost 4 bases, with 8 bases between them. This CDR3 is CASSPGLYNEQFF. The CDR3 DNA reads as TGCGCCAGCAGCCCCGGACTGTACAATGAGCAGTTCTTC.

The rearrangement links TRBV6-5 to TRBJ2-7, with D perhaps matching TRBD1 (5 bases). Germline loops: CDR1 MNHEY, CDR2 SVGAGI. Trimming took 7 bases from V and 1 from J, leaving 11 bases between them. This CDR3 comprises 13 residues. The CDR3 DNA reads as TGTGCCAGCATGGGCAGGGAATCCTACGAGCAGTACTTC. Residues: CASMGRESYEQYF.

The V call is TRBV9, the J call TRBJ2-5; 7 bases match TRBD2. CDR3 size: 14 residues. The V gene end was trimmed by 4 bases and the J gene end by 4 bases; junction bases not matched to a gene: 7. From germline, CDR1 is SGDLS and CDR2 YYNGEE. The CDR3 sequence is CASSKSGERETQYF. CDR3 sequence (DNA): TGTGCCAGCAGCAAAAGCGGGGAAAGAGAGACCCAGTACTTC.

The rearrangement joins TRBV19 to TRBJ1-2; D remains unclear. CDR1 and CDR2 (germline): LNHDA, SQIVND (reference sequence). This CDR3 has 17 amino acids. Trimming pared 4 bases from V and 0 bases from J, leaving 18 bases between. CDR3 amino acids: CASSTMTPPMANYGYTF. The CDR3 nucleotides are TGTGCCAGTAGTACCATGACACCACCTATGGCTAACTATGGCTACACCTTC.

The chain is built from TRBV7-9 and TRBJ1-4; 7 nucleotides line up with TRBD1. Germline-derived CDR1 and CDR2 are SEHNR and FQNEAQ (reference sequence). The ends lost 5 bases at V and 6 bases at J; junction bases unmatched: 9. The CDR3 is 15 residues long. The CDR3 nucleotides read TGTGCCAGCAGCGTCCGGGACAGATGGGATGAAAAACTGTTTTTT. This sequence encodes CASSVRDRWDEKLFF. Full variable domain (missing parts from reference TRBV7-9 and TRBJ1-4): DTGVSQNPRHKITKRGQNVTFRCDPISEHNRLYWYRQTLGQGPEFLTYFQNEAQLEKSRLLSDRFSAERPKGSFSTLEIQRTEQGDSAMYLCASSVRDRWDEKLFFGSGTQLSVL.

V usage is TRBV18 and J usage is TRBJ2-2; 10 bases fit TRBD2. Per the germline V gene, CDR1 is KGHSH and CDR2 is LQKENI. V gave up 1 base and J gave up 4 bases; unmatched junction bases: 3. The CDR3 covers 16 residues. CDR3 protein: CASSPLGLAATGELFF. The CDR3 bases are TGTGCCAGCTCACCACTTGGACTAGCGGCCACCGGGGAGCTGTTTTTT.

This rearrangement joins TRBV24-1 to TRBJ1-1; tentatively, D is TRBD1 (6 bases). V was pared by 6 bases and J by 4 bases, with 14 bases between. CDR1 and CDR2 from the germline V gene are KGHDR and SFDVKD. The CDR3 runs to 14 residues. CDR3 sequence: CATSQQGFGTEAFF. DNA for the CDR3: TGTGCCACCAGTCAACAGGGTTTTGGCACTGAAGCTTTCTTT.

The chain links TRBV25-1 to TRBJ1-2; 7 positions agree with TRBD1. The germline V gene has CDR1 MGHDK and CDR2 SYGVNS. The trim removed 10 bases at V and 7 bases at J, leaving 9 bases unmatched. This CDR3 is 12 amino acids long. The CDR3 region is CAIWDSLLGYTF. CDR3 nucleotides: TGTGCCATTTGGGACAGTTTACTTGGCTACACCTTC.

This chain joins TRBV24-1 and TRBJ2-3; the D gene is possibly TRBD2 (6 bases). Trimming removed 2 bases from V and 2 bases from J, with 10 bases in between. CDR1 and CDR2 (germline): KGHDR, SFDVKD. This CDR3 spans 15 amino acids. CDR3 protein: CATSDYRDSTDTQYF. The CDR3 DNA follows: TGTGCCACCAGTGATTATCGGGACTCCACAGATACGCAGTATTTT.

This clone appeared once. The chain combines TRBV4-1 with TRBJ2-3; 10 bases agree with TRBD2. With 4 bases clipped from V and 2 bases from J, the junction kept 9 bases outside the gene matches. The germline gives CDR1 MGHRA, CDR2 YSYEKL. The CDR3 has 17 amino acids. The CDR3 loop reads CASSRTLAGANTDTQYF. Here the CDR3 DNA reads TGCGCCAGCAGCCGCACGCTAGCGGGGGCCAACACAGATACGCAGTATTTT.

J is TRBJ1-2 and V is TRBV5-4; D possibly corresponds to TRBD1 (6 bases). The germline V gene has CDR1 SGHNT and CDR2 YYREEE (reference sequence). V was clipped by 5 bases and J by 6 bases, with 14 bases between them. The CDR3 extends over 13 amino acids. CDR3 DNA sequence: TGTGCCAGCAGATTCTCAGGGGCTGATGGCTACACCTTC. This gives the protein CASRFSGADGYTF.

The chain links TRBV14 to TRBJ1-2; TRBD1 aligns across 7 bases. With 4 bases clipped from V and 8 bases from J, the junction kept 10 bases outside the gene matches. This CDR3 is 14 amino acids long. Germline V lookup: CDR1 SGHDN, CDR2 FVKESK. CDR3 region: CASSPSDRFEGYTF. As DNA, the CDR3 is TGTGCCAGCAGCCCCTCGGACAGGTTCGAGGGCTACACCTTC.

This clone has a handful of counts. CDR3 sequence: CASSEASQRGYTF. Written as DNA, the CDR3 is TGTGCCAGCAGTGAAGCATCCCAACGGGGCTACACCTTC. This chain connects TRBV2 to TRBJ1-2; D not resolved. The germline gives CDR1 SNHLY, CDR2 FYNNEI. CDR3 size: 13 residues. The V and J ends lost 0 bases and 8 bases respectively, with 10 bases between them. Full variable domain (missing parts from reference TRBV2 and TRBJ1-2): EPEVTQTPSHQVTQMGQEVILRCVPISNHLYFYWYRQILGQKVEFLVSFYNNEISEKSEIFDDQFSVERPDGSNFTLKIRSTKLEDSAMYFCASSEASQRGYTFGSGTRLTVV.

This chain uses TRBV27 with TRBJ1-2, with a tentative D call TRBD1 (5 bases). The CDR3 length is 13 residues. Deletions cut 8 bases from V and 5 bases from J, with 15 bases between. Germline CDR1 reads MNHEY; CDR2 reads SMNVEV (reference sequence). The CDR3 nucleotides read TGTGCCAGCCGGGACTCCTCTCTATATGGCTACACCTTC. This translates into CASRDSSLYGYTF.